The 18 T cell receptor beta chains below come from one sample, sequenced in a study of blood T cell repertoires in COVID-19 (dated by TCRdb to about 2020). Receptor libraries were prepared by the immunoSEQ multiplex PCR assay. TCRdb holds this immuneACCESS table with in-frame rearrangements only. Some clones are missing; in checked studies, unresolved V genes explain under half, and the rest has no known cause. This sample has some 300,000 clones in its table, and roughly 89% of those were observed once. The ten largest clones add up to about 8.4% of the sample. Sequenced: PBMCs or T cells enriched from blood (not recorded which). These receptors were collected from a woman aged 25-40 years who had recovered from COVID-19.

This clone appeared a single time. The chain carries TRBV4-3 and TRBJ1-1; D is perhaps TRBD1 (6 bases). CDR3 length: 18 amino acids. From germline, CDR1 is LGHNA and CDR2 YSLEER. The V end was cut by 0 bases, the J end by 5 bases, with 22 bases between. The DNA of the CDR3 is TGCGCCAGCAGCCAAGATCTTGCTTGGCCAGGGGAGGGGACTGAAGCTTTCTTT. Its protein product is CASSQDLAWPGEGTEAFF.

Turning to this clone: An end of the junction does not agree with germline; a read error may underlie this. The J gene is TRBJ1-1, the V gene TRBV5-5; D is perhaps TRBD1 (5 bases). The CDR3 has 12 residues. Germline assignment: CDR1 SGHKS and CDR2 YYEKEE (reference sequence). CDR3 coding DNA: TGTGCCAGCAGCTTTGGACACACAGAAGCTTTCTTT. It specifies CASSFGHTEAFF. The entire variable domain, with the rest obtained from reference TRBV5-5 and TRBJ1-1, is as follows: DAGVTQSPTHLIKTRGQQVTLRCSPISGHKSVSWYQQVLGQGPQFIFQYYEKEERGRGNFPDRFSARQFPNYSSELNVNALLLGDSALYLCASSFGHTEAFFGQGTRLTVV.

The CDR3 sequence: CASSSSDLPFQFF. CDR3 DNA: TGTGCCAGCAGTTCCTCTGACTTGCCATTTCAGTTCTTC. This sequence joins TRBV6-6 and TRBJ2-1; no clear D. Trimming took 4 bases from V and 13 from J, leaving 17 bases between them. Germline assignment: CDR1 MNHNY and CDR2 SVGAGI (reference sequence). The CDR3 runs 13 residues.

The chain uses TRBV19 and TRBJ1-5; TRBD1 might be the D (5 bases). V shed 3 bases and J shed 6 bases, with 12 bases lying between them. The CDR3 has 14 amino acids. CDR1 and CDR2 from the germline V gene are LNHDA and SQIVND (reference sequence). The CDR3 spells CASSMVGLGQPQHF. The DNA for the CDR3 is TGTGCCAGTAGTATGGTGGGGCTGGGTCAGCCCCAGCATTTT.

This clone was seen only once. CDR3 residues: CASSQNRGFFHEQYF. The CDR3 nucleotides are TGTGCCAGCAGCCAGAACAGGGGCTTTTTCCACGAGCAGTACTTC. The V and J genes are TRBV5-6 and TRBJ2-7; 7 positions match TRBD1. V lost 4 bases and J lost 5; bases outside the gene matches: 12. The CDR3 is made up of 15 amino acids. The germline V gene encodes CDR1 SGHDT and CDR2 YYEEEE.

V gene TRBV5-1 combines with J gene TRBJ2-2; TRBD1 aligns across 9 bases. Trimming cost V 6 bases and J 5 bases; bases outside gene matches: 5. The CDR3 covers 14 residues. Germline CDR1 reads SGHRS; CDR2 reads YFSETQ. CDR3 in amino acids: CASNVGQGTGELFF. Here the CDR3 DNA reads TGCGCCAGCAATGTAGGACAGGGGACCGGGGAGCTGTTTTTT.

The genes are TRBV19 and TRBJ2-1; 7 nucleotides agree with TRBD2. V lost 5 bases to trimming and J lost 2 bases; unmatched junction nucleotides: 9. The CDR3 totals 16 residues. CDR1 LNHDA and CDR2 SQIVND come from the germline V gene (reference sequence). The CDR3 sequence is CASSLYSGDPYNEQFF. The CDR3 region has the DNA TGTGCCAGTAGTCTTTACAGCGGGGACCCCTACAATGAGCAGTTCTTC.

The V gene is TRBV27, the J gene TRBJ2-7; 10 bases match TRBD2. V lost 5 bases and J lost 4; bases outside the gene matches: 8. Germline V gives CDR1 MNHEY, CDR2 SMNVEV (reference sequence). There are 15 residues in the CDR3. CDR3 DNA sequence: TGTGCCAGCAGTATGCTAGCGGGAGCGCCATACGAGCAGTACTTC. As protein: CASSMLAGAPYEQYF.

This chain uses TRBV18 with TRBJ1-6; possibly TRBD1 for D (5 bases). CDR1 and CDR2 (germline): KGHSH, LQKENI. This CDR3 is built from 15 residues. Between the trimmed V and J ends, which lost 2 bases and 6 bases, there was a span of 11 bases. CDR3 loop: CASSPGGSFNSPLHF. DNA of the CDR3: TGTGCCAGCTCACCAGGGGGGAGTTTTAATTCACCCCTCCACTTT.

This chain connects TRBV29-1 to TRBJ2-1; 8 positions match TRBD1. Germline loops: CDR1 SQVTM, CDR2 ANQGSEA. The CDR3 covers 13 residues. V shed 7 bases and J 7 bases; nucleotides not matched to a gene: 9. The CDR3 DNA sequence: TGCAGCGGGGACAGGACTCTTGGGAATGAGCAGTTCTTC. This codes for CSGDRTLGNEQFF.

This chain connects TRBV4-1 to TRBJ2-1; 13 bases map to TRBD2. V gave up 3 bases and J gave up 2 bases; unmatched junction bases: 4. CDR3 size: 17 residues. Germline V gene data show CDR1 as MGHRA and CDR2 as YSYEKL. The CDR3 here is CASSHGLAGVTYNEQFF. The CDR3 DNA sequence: TGCGCCAGCAGCCATGGACTAGCGGGAGTTACCTACAATGAGCAGTTCTTC.

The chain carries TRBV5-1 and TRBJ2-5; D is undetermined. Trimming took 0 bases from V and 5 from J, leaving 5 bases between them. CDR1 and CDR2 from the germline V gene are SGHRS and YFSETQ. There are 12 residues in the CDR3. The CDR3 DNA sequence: TGCGCCAGCAGCTTGGTATCGGAGACCCAGTACTTC. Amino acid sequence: CASSLVSETQYF.

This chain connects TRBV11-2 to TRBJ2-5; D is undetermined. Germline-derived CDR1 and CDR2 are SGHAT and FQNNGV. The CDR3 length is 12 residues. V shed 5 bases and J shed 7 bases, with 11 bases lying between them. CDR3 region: CASSAQGGTQYF. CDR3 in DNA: TGTGCCAGCAGCGCTCAAGGCGGGACCCAGTACTTC.

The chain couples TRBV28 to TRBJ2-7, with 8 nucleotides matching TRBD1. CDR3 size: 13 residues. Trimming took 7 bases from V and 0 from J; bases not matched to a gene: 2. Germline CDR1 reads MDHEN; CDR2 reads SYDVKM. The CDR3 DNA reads TGTGCCAGCACAGGGGGCGCCTCCTACGAGCAGTACTTC. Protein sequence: CASTGGASYEQYF.

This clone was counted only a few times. The CDR3 protein is CASSPTGPTNEKLFF. CDR3 nucleotides: TGTGCCAGCTCACCTACAGGGCCAACTAATGAAAAACTGTTTTTT. This chain links TRBV18 with TRBJ1-4, with TRBD1 as a possible D gene (6 bases). CDR3 length: 15 residues. In germline, CDR1 is KGHSH, CDR2 LQKENI. Deletions cut 3 bases from V and 0 bases from J, with 8 bases between. Full variable domain (remainder filled in from reference TRBV18 and TRBJ1-4): NAGVMQNPRHLVRRRGQEARLRCSPMKGHSHVYWYRQLPEEGLKFMVYLQKENIIDESGMPKERFSAEFPKEGPSILRIQQVVRGDSAAYFCASSPTGPTNEKLFFGSGTQLSVL.

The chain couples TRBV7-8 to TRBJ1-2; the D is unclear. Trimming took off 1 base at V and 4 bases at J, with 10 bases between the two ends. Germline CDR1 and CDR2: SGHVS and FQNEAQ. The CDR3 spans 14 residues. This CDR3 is CASSLEGDIYGYTF. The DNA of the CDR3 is TGTGCCAGCAGCTTAGAGGGAGACATCTATGGCTACACCTTC.

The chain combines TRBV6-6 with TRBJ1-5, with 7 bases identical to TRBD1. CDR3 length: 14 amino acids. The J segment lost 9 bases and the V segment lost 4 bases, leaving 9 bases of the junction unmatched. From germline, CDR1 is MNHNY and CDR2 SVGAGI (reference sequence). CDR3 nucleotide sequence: TGTGCCAGCAGTTCTGGACAGGACCCCGGGCCCCAGCATTTT. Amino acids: CASSSGQDPGPQHF.

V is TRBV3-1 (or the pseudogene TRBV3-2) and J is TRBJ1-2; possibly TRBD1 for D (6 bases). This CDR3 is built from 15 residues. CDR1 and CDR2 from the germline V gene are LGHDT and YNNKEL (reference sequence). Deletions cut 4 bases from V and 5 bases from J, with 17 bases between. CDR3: CASSLAPGRGYGYTF. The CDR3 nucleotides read TGTGCCAGCAGCCTAGCCCCGGGGAGGGGGTATGGCTACACCTTC.